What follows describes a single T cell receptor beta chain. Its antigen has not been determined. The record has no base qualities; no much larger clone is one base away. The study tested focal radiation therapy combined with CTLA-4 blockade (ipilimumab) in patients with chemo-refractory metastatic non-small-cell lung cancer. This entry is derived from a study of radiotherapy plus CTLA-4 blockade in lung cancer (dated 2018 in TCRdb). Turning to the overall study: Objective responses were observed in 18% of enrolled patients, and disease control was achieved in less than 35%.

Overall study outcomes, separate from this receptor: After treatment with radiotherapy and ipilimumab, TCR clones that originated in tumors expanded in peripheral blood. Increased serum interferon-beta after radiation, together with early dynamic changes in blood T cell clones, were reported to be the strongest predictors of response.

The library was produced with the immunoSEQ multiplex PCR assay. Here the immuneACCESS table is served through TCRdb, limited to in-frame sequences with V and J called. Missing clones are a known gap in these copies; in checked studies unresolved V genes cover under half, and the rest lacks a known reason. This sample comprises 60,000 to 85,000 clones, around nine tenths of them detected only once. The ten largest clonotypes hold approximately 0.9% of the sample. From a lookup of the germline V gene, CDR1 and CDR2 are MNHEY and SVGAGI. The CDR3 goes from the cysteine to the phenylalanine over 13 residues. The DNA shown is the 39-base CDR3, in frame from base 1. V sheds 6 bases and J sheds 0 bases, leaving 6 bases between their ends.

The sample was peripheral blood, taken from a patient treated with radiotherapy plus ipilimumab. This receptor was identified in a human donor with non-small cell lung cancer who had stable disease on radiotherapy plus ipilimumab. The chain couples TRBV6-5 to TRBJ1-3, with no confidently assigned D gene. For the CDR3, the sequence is CASREISGNTIYF. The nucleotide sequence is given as TGTGCCAGCAGAGAGATCTCTGGAAACACCATATATTTT.